The 22 T cell receptor beta chains in this list originate from one sample, sequenced in a study of blood T cell repertoires in COVID-19. Produced via immunoSEQ multiplex PCR; TCRdb's table is partial and in-frame only. The sample holds around 120,000 clones; 70% to 85% are singletons and the top ten take 2.5%. Sequencing was done on a sample of peripheral blood. These receptors came from a man aged 45 to 65 with acute or convalescent COVID-19.

The sample holds many counts of this clone. This chain links TRBV7-7 with TRBJ2-5; 11 bases are shared with TRBD2. CDR3 length equals 18 residues. Germline V lookup: CDR1 SSHAT, CDR2 FNYEAQ (reference sequence). The trim removed 5 bases at V and 4 bases at J, leaving 15 bases unmatched. In DNA, the CDR3 is TGTGCCAGCAGCCAAAGAAGTCATAGCGGGGGGGCTCCAGAGACCCAGTACTTC. This encodes CASSQRSHSGGAPETQYF.

The chain uses TRBV5-1 and TRBJ2-5; 9 bases are a match to TRBD2. This CDR3 contains 15 residues. Germline V gene data show CDR1 as SGHRS and CDR2 as YFSETQ. J was trimmed by 7 bases and V by 7 bases; bases with no gene match: 14. In DNA, the CDR3 is TGCGCCAGCCACCTGCAAGCGGGGGGAGAAGGGACCCAGTACTTC. It codes for CASHLQAGGEGTQYF.

This clone was counted a single time. The genes are TRBV18 and TRBJ2-5, with TRBD2 matching 11 bases. Germline loops: CDR1 KGHSH, CDR2 LQKENI. Unmatched junction bases numbered 7, after V lost 3 bases and J lost 7 bases. This CDR3 comprises 15 residues. For the CDR3, the DNA is TGTGCCAGCTCACCGTTTAGCGGGAGGGCCGGGACCCAGTACTTC. Translated: CASSPFSGRAGTQYF.

This clone was seen repeatedly, ten times or more. This chain links TRBV9 with TRBJ2-7; the match to TRBD1 covers 7 bases. V shed 0 bases and J 3 bases; nucleotides not matched to a gene: 9. Germline CDR1 reads SGDLS; CDR2 reads YYNGEE. CDR3 length: 16 residues. In DNA, the CDR3 is TGTGCCAGCAGCGTAGGAGCAGGGGGACCCGGCTACGAGCAGTACTTC. Its protein product is CASSVGAGGPGYEQYF. Complete variable domain (other parts from reference TRBV9 and TRBJ2-7): DSGVTQTPKHLITATGQRVTLRCSPRSGDLSVYWYQQSLDQGLQFLIQYYNGEERAKGNILERFSAQQFPDLHSELNLSSLELGDSALYFCASSVGAGGPGYEQYFGPGTRLTVT.

V usage is TRBV27 and J usage is TRBJ2-3; TRBD2 matches at 8 bases. Looked up from germline, CDR1 is MNHEY and CDR2 is SMNVEV (reference sequence). The CDR3 extends over 18 amino acids. V gave up 5 bases and J gave up 3 bases; unmatched junction bases: 16. CDR3 loop: CASSKRPAAGVGTDTQYF. CDR3 DNA sequence: TGTGCCAGCAGTAAGCGCCCCGCAGCGGGAGTCGGGACAGATACGCAGTATTTT.

In its sample, this clone was seen a few times. This sequence joins TRBV25-1 and TRBJ1-2, with D perhaps TRBD1 (6 bases). This CDR3 has 15 amino acids. Germline V gene sequence: CDR1 MGHDK, CDR2 SYGVNS. Trimming removed 6 bases at V and 4 bases at J, with 18 bases between. The CDR3: CASSANTGGGYGYTF. The CDR3 bases are TGTGCCAGCAGCGCCAATACGGGGGGCGGCTATGGCTACACCTTC.

The J gene is TRBJ2-7, the V gene TRBV6-5; a possible D gene is TRBD1 (6 bases). This CDR3 comprises 13 residues. V was cut by 6 bases and J by 3 bases, with 12 bases left in between. CDR1 is MNHEY, CDR2 SVGAGI, per germline. Here the CDR3 reads CASSREQGYEQYF. CDR3 bases: TGTGCCAGCAGCCGAGAACAGGGCTACGAGCAGTACTTC.

The chain has TRBV14 and TRBJ1-2; D not certain. Germline CDR1 is SGHDN and CDR2 is FVKESK. Trimming removed 2 bases at V and 4 bases at J, with 17 bases between. The CDR3 runs to 16 residues. The CDR3 here is CASSQYHGKSAYGYTF. The CDR3 region has the DNA TGTGCCAGCAGCCAATATCACGGCAAAAGCGCCTATGGCTACACCTTC.

This clone was seen repeatedly, ten times or more. The rearrangement links TRBV9 to TRBJ1-3; D uncertain. The CDR3 covers 14 residues. V was pared by 0 bases and J by 3 bases, with 7 bases between. Germline CDR1 reads SGDLS; CDR2 reads YYNGEE. The CDR3 sequence: CASSVGGFGNTIYF. The DNA for the CDR3 is TGTGCCAGCAGCGTAGGAGGGTTTGGAAACACCATATATTTT.

The chain links TRBV11-2 to TRBJ2-3; tentatively, D is TRBD2 (7 bases). This CDR3 is 17 amino acids long. The germline V and J ends were trimmed by 1 base and 2 bases, with 16 bases remaining between them. The germline CDR1 and CDR2 sequences are SGHAT and FQNNGV. CDR3 in amino acids: CASSLVFGGGYTDTQYF. The DNA for the CDR3 is TGTGCCAGCAGCTTAGTCTTTGGCGGGGGCTACACAGATACGCAGTATTTT.

The chain uses TRBV27 and TRBJ1-6, with TRBD1 matching 8 bases. The CDR3 consists of 14 residues. The germline gives CDR1 MNHEY, CDR2 SMNVEV (reference sequence). Trimming at V came to 5 bases and at J to 10 bases, leaving 7 bases not matched to a gene. The CDR3 DNA reads TGTGCCAGCAGTGAACGACAGGGGTGGTCACCCCTCCACTTT. Translation: CASSERQGWSPLHF.

The chain couples TRBV9 to TRBJ2-7; 10 positions match TRBD1. From germline, CDR1 is SGDLS and CDR2 YYNGEE. The length of the CDR3 is 14 residues. The ends lost 4 bases at V and 5 bases at J; junction bases unmatched: 6. The CDR3 DNA follows: TGTGCCAGCAGCCCCCGGGACAGGGGCGACGAGCAGTACTTC. Amino acids: CASSPRDRGDEQYF. The whole variable domain, remainder taken from reference TRBV9 and TRBJ2-7, is DSGVTQTPKHLITATGQRVTLRCSPRSGDLSVYWYQQSLDQGLQFLIQYYNGEERAKGNILERFSAQQFPDLHSELNLSSLELGDSALYFCASSPRDRGDEQYFGPGTRLTVT.

The chain carries TRBV5-8 and TRBJ1-5; tentatively, D is TRBD1 (6 bases). Germline V gives CDR1 SGHTS, CDR2 YDEGEE. This CDR3 has 15 amino acids. The ends were cut back, 0 bases at V and 2 bases at J, with 9 bases in the middle. In DNA form, the CDR3 reads TGTGCCAGCAGCTTGGACCCAGGGGGCAATCAGCCCCAGCATTTT. The encoded protein is CASSLDPGGNQPQHF.

The chain is built from TRBV5-6 and TRBJ2-3; D possibly corresponds to TRBD2 (6 bases). The germline gives CDR1 SGHDT, CDR2 YYEEEE. The CDR3 has 16 amino acids. Trimming pared 3 bases from V and 2 bases from J, leaving 16 bases between. The CDR3 sequence is CASSYRLDWDTDTQYF. DNA for the CDR3: TGTGCCAGCAGCTACCGACTAGACTGGGACACAGATACGCAGTATTTT.

V gene TRBV30 combines with J gene TRBJ1-2; 7 bases match TRBD1. The V and J ends lost 4 bases and 6 bases, in that order; junction bases with no gene match: 8. Germline V gives CDR1 GTSNPN, CDR2 SVGIG (reference sequence). This CDR3 is 13 amino acids long. The CDR3 region has the DNA TGTGCCTGGATCAGGACAGGCCCTCATGGCTACACCTTC. Translation gives CAWIRTGPHGYTF.

The chain employs TRBV7-3 and TRBJ2-1, with 9 positions matching TRBD2. CDR1 is SGHTA and CDR2 is FQGTGA in the germline V gene. This CDR3 comprises 16 residues. J was trimmed by 8 bases and V by 1 base; bases with no gene match: 9. The CDR3 coding sequence is TGTGCCAGCAGCTTAAGTGGCGGGAGGGGACGCGATGAGCAGTTCTTC. Translated: CASSLSGGRGRDEQFF.

The chain carries TRBV18 and TRBJ2-1, with TRBD2 identical over 8 bases. V lost 2 bases, J lost 7 bases, and 4 bases stayed unmatched. The length of the CDR3 is 14 residues. The germline gives CDR1 KGHSH, CDR2 LQKENI. The CDR3: CASSPAGGWNEQFF. In DNA, the CDR3 is TGTGCCAGCTCACCAGCGGGGGGCTGGAATGAGCAGTTCTTC.

In its sample, this clone was seen a few times. The chain has TRBV28 and TRBJ1-6, with 7 bases matching TRBD1. The CDR3 spans 15 residues. CDR1 MDHEN and CDR2 SYDVKM come from the germline V gene. The trim removed 7 bases at V and 4 bases at J, leaving 7 bases unmatched. CDR3 in DNA: TGTGCCAGCACCCCTAAACAGGGGTATAATTCACCCCTCCACTTT. Protein product: CASTPKQGYNSPLHF.

V usage is TRBV5-1 and J usage is TRBJ2-1; 10 bases are a match to TRBD2. J gave up 2 bases and V 0 bases, and 8 bases lay outside the gene matches. Germline assignment: CDR1 SGHRS and CDR2 YFSETQ. This CDR3 is built from 18 residues. CDR3 bases: TGCGCCAGCAGCTTGGCCGGTGGACTAGCGGCTCCCTACAATGAGCAGTTCTTC. Protein: CASSLAGGLAAPYNEQFF.

The sample holds one count of this clone. The identical CDR3 is also encoded by other nucleotide sequences in the sample. V gene TRBV18 combines with J gene TRBJ1-1; no clear D. The CDR3 has 12 residues. V dropped 2 bases and J dropped 7 bases, with 8 bases sitting between them. The V gene's germline CDR1 is KGHSH and CDR2 LQKENI. The CDR3 loop is CASSPGEGEAFF. DNA of the CDR3: TGTGCCAGCTCACCAGGTGAGGGTGAAGCTTTCTTT.

This chain links TRBV9 with TRBJ2-2; tentative D call: TRBD2 (6 bases). V was cut by 6 bases and J by 5 bases, with 14 bases left in between. The CDR3 runs to 14 residues. The germline CDR1 and CDR2 sequences are SGDLS and YYNGEE. The CDR3 nucleotides are TGTGCCAGCACTGGGGTTAGCGGTACCGGGGAGCTGTTTTTT. It yields the protein CASTGVSGTGELFF.

The V and J genes are TRBV7-8 and TRBJ1-3; no firm D call. This CDR3 has 14 amino acids. Per germline, CDR1 SGHVS and CDR2 FQNEAQ. Between the trimmed V and J ends, which lost 5 bases and 0 bases, there was a span of 8 bases. The CDR3 sequence: CASSSPSSGNTIYF. The CDR3 bases are TGTGCCAGCAGCAGTCCGAGCTCTGGAAACACCATATATTTT. The whole variable domain, filled in from reference TRBV7-8 and TRBJ1-3, reads GAGVSQSPRYKVAKRGQDVALRCDPISGHVSLFWYQQALGQGPEFLTYFQNEAQLDKSGLPSDRFFAERPEGSVSTLKIQRTQQEDSAVYLCASSSPSSGNTIYFGEGSWLTVV.